This entry lists 11 T cell receptor beta chains sequenced from one sample in a study of shared clonotypes between healthy human individuals. Generated by immunoSEQ multiplex PCR, the TCRdb table keeps only in-frame clones and is missing some. There are about 690,000 clones in the sample; around 91% occur only once, and 34% lies in the top ten. Sequenced: memory CD8+ T cells from PBMCs. The subset denotes: CD45RO+ cells pooled with CCR7-negative TemRA cells. These receptors were taken from a man in his late teens or twenties in good health. Some clones in this sample may be carry-over from other donors' samples.

The chain recombines TRBV5-1 with TRBJ1-2; 7 positions match TRBD1. The CDR3 loop spans 18 amino acids. Germline lookup yields CDR1 SGHRS and CDR2 YFSETQ. J lost 4 bases, V lost 2 bases, and 17 bases had no gene match. DNA for the CDR3: TGCGCCAGCAGCTTAACTCCGGGACAGCCAACCGAAGCCTATGGCTACACCTTC. It translates to CASSLTPGQPTEAYGYTF.

The chain links TRBV5-6 to TRBJ2-5; D is unresolved. The DNA matches TRBJ2-7 better at its end, which makes the J call doubtful. Germline CDR1 SGHDT, CDR2 YYEEEE. The CDR3 has 14 residues. The CDR3 loop reads CASSLGRGSYEQYF. The CDR3 DNA reads TGTGCCAGCAGCTTGGGTAGAGGTTCCTACGAGCAGTACTTC.

J is TRBJ2-7 and V is TRBV5-5, with 10 bases identical to TRBD2. V gave up 0 bases and J gave up 1 base; unmatched junction bases: 4. Germline V gene data show CDR1 as SGHKS and CDR2 as YYEKEE (reference sequence). The CDR3 runs 16 residues. The CDR3 nucleotides read TGTGCCAGCAGCTTGGTGCTAGCGGGAGCGTCCTACGAGCAGTACTTC. It specifies CASSLVLAGASYEQYF.

The chain links TRBV28 to TRBJ2-1; TRBD1 is a possible D gene (6 bases). Trimming shortened V by 4 bases and J by 1 base, and 17 bases separated the two germline ends. Per germline, CDR1 MDHEN and CDR2 SYDVKM. The CDR3 totals 17 residues. The CDR3 sequence is CASSSSGETKSYNEQFF. The CDR3 bases are TGTGCCAGCAGTTCCTCAGGGGAGACCAAATCCTACAATGAGCAGTTCTTC.

The rearrangement links TRBV6-1 to TRBJ2-2, with D maybe TRBD2 (6 bases). Germline CDR1 is MNHNS and CDR2 is SASEGT. Trimming shortened V by 3 bases and J by 5 bases, and 16 bases separated the two germline ends. The CDR3 sequence is 16 residues long. The CDR3 is CASSEGLGSGTGELFF. The CDR3 nucleotides read TGTGCCAGCAGTGAGGGTCTCGGGAGCGGTACCGGGGAGCTGTTTTTT.

The chain carries TRBV28 and TRBJ2-7; 11 nucleotides align to TRBD1. Germline values: CDR1 MDHEN, CDR2 SYDVKM. CDR3 length: 15 amino acids. The V gene end was trimmed by 2 bases and the J gene end by 6 bases; junction bases not matched to a gene: 6. Here the CDR3 DNA reads TGTGCCAGCAGTTTAAAAGGGACAGGGGGGACCGAGCAGTACTTC. It yields the protein CASSLKGTGGTEQYF.

The V and J genes are TRBV5-1 and TRBJ2-1; the match to TRBD2 covers 7 bases. The CDR3 is made up of 19 amino acids. Germline-derived CDR1 and CDR2 are SGHRS and YFSETQ. V lost 1 base to trimming and J lost 0 bases; unmatched junction nucleotides: 13. CDR3 sequence reads: CASSLPWAGDTISYNEQFF. In DNA form, the CDR3 reads TGCGCCAGCAGCTTGCCTTGGGCGGGAGATACCATCTCCTACAATGAGCAGTTCTTC.

The table lists this clone with a few counts. The genes are TRBV9 and TRBJ1-1, with a possible D match to TRBD1 (5 bases). The germline V gene encodes CDR1 SGDLS and CDR2 YYNGEE. V was cut by 5 bases and J by 1 base, with 6 bases left in between. This CDR3 has 12 residues. The DNA of the CDR3 is TGTGCCAGCAGTCAGGGGAACACTGAAGCTTTCTTT. It encodes CASSQGNTEAFF.

This chain links TRBV7-2 with TRBJ2-2; TRBD1 is a possible D gene (5 bases). Germline V gene sequence: CDR1 SGHTA, CDR2 FQGNSA. This CDR3 is 18 amino acids long. V lost 1 base to trimming and J lost 3 bases, with 18 bases between them. The CDR3 DNA sequence: TGTGCCAGCAGCTTAGTGGGTCCTGACAGTATCGACACCGGGGAGCTGTTTTTT. Translating it yields CASSLVGPDSIDTGELFF. Complete variable domain (other parts from reference TRBV7-2 and TRBJ2-2): GAGVSQSPSNKVTEKGKDVELRCDPISGHTALYWYRQSLGQGLEFLIYFQGNSAPDKSGLPSDRFSAERTGGSVSTLTIQRTQQEDSAVYLCASSLVGPDSIDTGELFFGEGSRLTVL.

The J gene is TRBJ2-7, the V gene TRBV5-1; 7 bases line up with TRBD2. Germline V lookup: CDR1 SGHRS, CDR2 YFSETQ. CDR3 length: 14 residues. The trim removed 0 bases at V and 4 bases at J, leaving 4 bases unmatched. CDR3 in amino acids: CASSLAGEGYEQYF. The CDR3 DNA sequence: TGCGCCAGCAGCTTGGCGGGGGAGGGTTACGAGCAGTACTTC. Based on the CDR3 plus reference TRBV5-1 and TRBJ2-7, the full variable domain is KAGVTQTPRYLIKTRGQQVTLSCSPISGHRSVSWYQQTPGQGLQFLFEYFSETQRNKGNFPGRFSGRQFSNSRSEMNVSTLELGDSALYLCASSLAGEGYEQYFGPGTRLTVT.

The genes are TRBV2 and TRBJ1-5; possible D gene TRBD1, 6 bases. Trimming left V 6 bases short and J 4 bases short, with 13 bases between. CDR1 is SNHLY, CDR2 FYNNEI, per germline. This CDR3 spans 14 amino acids. In nucleotides, the CDR3 is TGTGCCAGCAGGAAAAGGGGGGAAAATCAGCCCCAGCATTTT. Its translation: CASRKRGENQPQHF.